The source of this T cell receptor (beta chain) is a study of CD8+CD57+ T cells in acquired aplastic anemia. Germline CDR1 SGHVS, CDR2 FQNEAQ. The CDR3 extends over 15 amino acids. V lost 2 bases, J lost 0 bases, and 11 bases lay in between. By flow cytometry, patients selected for sequencing had shown an expansion of CD8+CD57+ cells. TCR beta VDJ combinations and CDR3 sequences were profiled from genomic DNA. TCRdb analysed the reads with MiXCR anew, one entry per CDR3 protein. The data show around 200,000 distinct CDR3 sequences, about 60% seen once. The chain joins TRBV7-8 to TRBJ2-7, with D perhaps matching TRBD1 or TRBD2 (5 bases each). The source of this sequence is a human donor with aplastic anemia. The sequenced sample consisted of sorted CD4+, CD8+, or CD8+CD57+ T cells (not recorded which) from PBMCs. The CDR3 bases are TGTGCCAGCAGCTTACGCGAGGGACGCTCCTACGAGCAGTACTTC. Protein product: CASSLREGRSYEQYF.